Listed below are T cell receptor beta chains from one sample, sequenced in a study of blood T cell repertoires in COVID-19. Sequenced by immunoSEQ multiplex PCR; TCRdb stores in-frame clones only, minus some. The data hold roughly 430,000 clones, with approximately 90% observed a single time. The sample consisted of PBMCs or T cells enriched from blood (not recorded which). The receptors stem from a woman between 18 and 29 years old who had been exposed to COVID-19. Each CDR3 is given with its conserved first and last residue. Each record gives: J gene, clone size, D gene, V gene, CDR3 protein, CDR3 DNA. D genes are given only for firm matches. Where a row states a size, it is once, few, many or the class of an expanded clone; other rows omit it.

>TRBJ2-3|.|.|TRBV7-2
CASFQGPDTQYF
TGTGCCAGCTTCCAGGGGCCAGATACGCAGTATTTT
>TRBJ1-4|.|.|TRBV9
CASSVGQINEKLFF
TGTGCCAGCAGCGTAGGACAGATTAATGAAAAACTGTTTTTT
>TRBJ1-5|.|TRBD1|TRBV27
CASSLSVRDSLNQPQHF
TGTGCCAGCAGTTTATCGGTCCGGGACAGCCTCAATCAGCCCCAGCATTTT
>TRBJ2-7|few|TRBD2|TRBV24-1
CATSDFQRGEQYF
TGTGCCACCAGTGATTTCCAGCGGGGCGAGCAGTACTTC
>TRBJ2-5|.|TRBD1|TRBV9
CASSALGRTGNKETQYF
TGTGCCAGCAGCGCGTTAGGCAGGACAGGGAATAAAGAGACCCAGTACTTC
>TRBJ1-2|.|TRBD1|TRBV7-2
CASSLGQGASRGYTF
TGTGCCAGCAGCTTGGGACAGGGGGCCTCGAGGGGCTACACCTTC
>TRBJ1-2|.|.|TRBV11-2
CASSLDRGQASGYTF
TGTGCCAGCAGCTTAGACCGGGGTCAGGCATCGGGCTACACCTTC
>TRBJ2-3|.|TRBD2|TRBV19
CASSSGGSRSDTQYF
TGTGCCAGTAGTTCGGGCGGGAGTCGGTCAGATACGCAGTATTTT
>TRBJ2-7|.|.|TRBV21-1
CASSKDRVYSYEQYF
TGTGCCAGCAGCAAAGATCGGGTCTACTCCTACGAGCAGTACTTC
>TRBJ1-2|.|.|TRBV11-2
CASSPSIGYTF
TGTGCCAGCAGCCCGAGTATCGGCTACACCTTC
>TRBJ1-1|.|TRBD1|TRBV28
CASSRDRDLEAFF
TGTGCCAGCAGTCGGGACAGGGACCTTGAAGCTTTCTTT
>TRBJ1-2|few|.|TRBV6-6
CASSYSAVYGYTF
TGTGCCAGCAGTTACTCGGCGGTCTATGGCTACACCTTC
>TRBJ1-1|.|.|TRBV11-2
CASSAQTGNTEAFF
TGTGCCAGCAGCGCTCAAACAGGGAACACTGAAGCTTTCTTT
>TRBJ2-3|.|.|TRBV20-1
CSAPDWDTQYF
TGCAGTGCCCCCGACTGGGATACGCAGTATTTT
>TRBJ1-2|.|TRBD1|TRBV28
CADRGDYGYTF
TGTGCCGACAGGGGAGACTATGGCTACACCTTC
>TRBJ1-3|.|TRBD1|TRBV6-5
CASRNRGAGNTIYF
TGTGCCAGCAGGAACAGGGGGGCTGGAAACACCATATATTTT
>TRBJ2-5|.|TRBD1|TRBV6-1
CASSEPGQVNQETQYF
TGTGCCAGCAGTGAACCGGGACAGGTCAACCAAGAGACCCAGTACTTC
>TRBJ2-7|.|.|TRBV7-8
CASSLALSTAPYEQYF
TGTGCCAGCAGCTTAGCGCTATCTACAGCACCCTACGAGCAGTACTTC
>TRBJ1-2|.|.|TRBV5-6
CASSLPSGVESRYGYTF
TGTGCCAGCAGCTTGCCGTCGGGAGTGGAGTCTCGATATGGCTACACCTTC
>TRBJ2-7|.|.|TRBV6-5
CASSYSIQGSYEQYF
TGTGCCAGCAGTTACTCGATTCAGGGCTCCTACGAGCAGTACTTC
>TRBJ2-3|.|TRBD2|TRBV6-4
CASSSGPGLAGSTDTQYF
TGTGCCAGCAGTTCAGGACCCGGACTAGCGGGGAGCACAGATACGCAGTATTTT
>TRBJ1-5|.|TRBD1|TRBV7-2
CASSLAPRGVSQPQHF
TGTGCCAGCAGCTTAGCGCCCAGGGGGGTCAGTCAGCCCCAGCATTTT
>TRBJ2-3|few|TRBD2|TRBV6-5
CASRPGGGAPDTQYF
TGTGCCAGCCGCCCTGGCGGGGGGGCCCCTGATACGCAGTATTTT
>TRBJ2-7|.|TRBD2|TRBV10-1
CASFKREVWQYF
TGCGCCAGTTTTAAGCGGGAGGTGTGGCAGTACTTC
>TRBJ1-5|.|.|TRBV4-1
CASSQEAGSHQPQHF
TGCGCCAGCAGCCAAGAGGCCGGGTCCCATCAGCCCCAGCATTTT
>TRBJ1-1|.|TRBD1|TRBV14
CASSQDLIWDRGLNTEAFF
TGTGCCAGCAGCCAAGATCTTATTTGGGACAGGGGACTGAACACTGAAGCTTTCTTT
>TRBJ1-2|.|.|TRBV5-1
CASSSAGAAWGNARGYTF
TGCGCCAGCAGCTCCGCGGGGGCAGCCTGGGGTAATGCACGTGGCTACACCTTC